This TCR beta chain was found in a study of T-cell reconstitution after alpha-beta-depleted transplantation in children. In germline, CDR1 is MDHEN, CDR2 SYDVKM. V lost 8 bases, J lost 8 bases, and 17 bases lay in between. This CDR3 has 13 amino acids. This sample's TCRbeta library carried unique molecular identifier barcodes. A single record per CDR3 protein comes from TCRdb applying MiXCR to the PCR reads. The repertoire holds hundreds of thousands of distinct CDR3 sequences, with roughly 15% as singletons. The sequence derives from a male patient under 10 years old who had a stem cell transplant for acute lymphoblastic leukemia, so the T cells may come from the graft donor. Here the sequenced sample was PBMCs, mostly from graft donor cells, taken 360 days after TCRalphabeta/CD19-depleted stem cell transplant. The chain combines TRBV28 with TRBJ2-3; D is tentatively TRBD1 or TRBD2 (5 bases each). In DNA, the CDR3 is TGTGCCAGCGGTCCCGGGACGTGGGGTACGCAGTATTTT. It specifies CASGPGTWGTQYF.